The clone carrying this T cell receptor beta chain was observed a few times. The antigen is unknown. The record originates from a study of T cell responses to AZD1222 COVID-19 vaccine. Clones were sequenced by immunoSEQ multiplex PCR, and TCRdb holds only the in-frame ones, with some missing. The data show 150,000 to 200,000 clones, with 80% to 95% seen just once and around 0.93% held by the top ten. Germline-derived CDR1 and CDR2 are LNHDA and SQIVND (reference sequence). This CDR3 region has 16 residues. V gave up 1 base and J gave up 2 bases; unmatched junction bases: 5. Study results and caveats: Baseline seropositives among AZD1222 recipients totaled only five to seven.

The chain links TRBV19 to TRBJ2-3; 8 bases fit TRBD2. This TCR was sampled from an adult who received the MenACWY meningococcal vaccine as a control. Sequences were derived from peripheral blood, sampled 28 days after the second dose of the MenACWY control vaccine. DNA for the CDR3: TGTGCCAGTAGTATAGGAGGAGCGGGGGACACAGATACGCAGTATTTT. Amino acids: CASSIGGAGDTDTQYF.